These 15 T cell receptor beta chains originate from one sample sequenced in a study of blood T cells in healthy people across ages. A second PCR of roughly 7 to 11 cycles used a sample-barcoded 5' primer and a J-beta primer mix. TCRdb independently ran MiXCR on the 5' RACE reads; one entry per CDR3 protein. Among around 1.5 million distinct CDR3 sequences, around 42% were seen once, and the ten largest hold 7.9%. Sequencing used blood. These TCRs come from a woman under 30 in good health.

The CDR3: CASSPQDSSTEAFF. The CDR3 DNA reads TGTGCCAGCTCACCCCAGGACAGCAGCACTGAAGCTTTCTTT. This chain joins TRBV18 and TRBJ1-1; weak D call: TRBD1 (6 bases). Germline CDR1 KGHSH, CDR2 LQKENI. V lost 3 bases, J lost 4 bases, and 12 bases lay in between. The CDR3 contains 14 residues.

The chain uses TRBV28 and TRBJ2-7; maybe TRBD2 (6 bases). The CDR3 has 14 residues. V was clipped by 3 bases and J by 6 bases, with 15 bases between them. Germline V lookup: CDR1 MDHEN, CDR2 SYDVKM. CDR3 protein: CASSFHREYSEQYF. CDR3 DNA sequence: TGTGCCAGCAGTTTCCATCGGGAGTATAGCGAGCAGTACTTC.

In its sample, this clonotype was seen a few times. The chain couples TRBV5-1 to TRBJ2-3; a possible D gene is TRBD2 (6 bases). The CDR3 spans 14 residues. Between the trimmed V and J ends, which lost 5 bases and 3 bases, there was a span of 13 bases. From germline, CDR1 is SGHRS and CDR2 YFSETQ. CDR3 coding DNA: TGCGCCAGCAGAAAGCGGGCTACTACAGATACGCAGTATTTT. This encodes CASRKRATTDTQYF.

This clonotype was found a few times. This rearrangement joins TRBV10-3 to TRBJ2-7, with TRBD1 matching 7 bases. The CDR3 length is 14 residues. Germline lookup yields CDR1 ENHRY and CDR2 SYGVKD. The V segment lost 9 bases and the J segment 3 bases; nucleotides outside the gene matches: 11. The CDR3 DNA follows: TGTGCCATTAGTACAGGGGACAGCCACTACGAGCAGTACTTC. Residues: CAISTGDSHYEQYF.

V gene TRBV20-1 combines with J gene TRBJ2-1; 16 bases agree with TRBD2. Germline values: CDR1 DFQATT, CDR2 SNEGSKA (reference sequence). The CDR3 extends over 18 amino acids. V gave up 6 bases and J gave up 0 bases; unmatched junction bases: 8. This chain's CDR3 is CSAPKGLAGGISYNEQFF. CDR3 in DNA: TGCAGTGCCCCAAAGGGACTAGCGGGGGGGATCTCCTACAATGAGCAGTTCTTC.

This chain uses TRBV3-1 with TRBJ2-4; D not certain. TRBJ2-7 matches the DNA end more closely, so the J call is doubtful. The CDR3 spans 16 residues. CDR1 is LGHDT and CDR2 is YNNKEL in the germline V gene (reference sequence). The CDR3 region is CASSQANAASPYEQYF. The CDR3 DNA reads as TGTGCCAGCAGCCAAGCCAACGCGGCGAGCCCGTACGAGCAGTACTTC.

The sample holds a few counts of this clonotype. The chain links TRBV2 to TRBJ2-1, with D possibly matching TRBD2 (5 bases). CDR1 is SNHLY and CDR2 is FYNNEI in the germline V gene. This CDR3 region has 15 residues. Between the trimmed V and J ends, which lost 6 bases and 5 bases, there was a span of 17 bases. This CDR3 is CASSVRGLMNNEQFF. The DNA of the CDR3 is TGTGCCAGCAGCGTACGAGGGCTAATGAACAATGAGCAGTTCTTC.

This clonotype was counted a single time. The rearrangement joins TRBV25-1 to TRBJ1-2, with D uncertain. V gave up 8 bases and J gave up 4 bases, with 11 bases separating them. The germline CDR1 and CDR2 sequences are MGHDK and SYGVNS. The length of the CDR3 is 12 residues. CDR3 nucleotides: TGTGCCAGCTCACGCTGGTTCTATGGCTACACCTTC. This translates into CASSRWFYGYTF.

This sequence joins TRBV20-1 and TRBJ2-1, with TRBD2 matching over 7 bases. J gave up 8 bases and V 3 bases, and 13 bases lay outside the gene matches. From germline, CDR1 is DFQATT and CDR2 SNEGSKA (reference sequence). The CDR3 is made up of 15 amino acids. For the CDR3, the DNA is TGCAGTGCTAGGGACTATCGGGAGGCTGTAGATGAGCAGTTCTTC. It yields the protein CSARDYREAVDEQFF.

The chain employs TRBV5-1 and TRBJ1-1; 8 bases fit TRBD1. J was trimmed by 0 bases and V by 4 bases; bases with no gene match: 8. Germline V gene lookup returns CDR1 SGHRS and CDR2 YFSETQ. This CDR3 spans 16 amino acids. The chain's CDR3 is CASSLRQGRMNTEAFF. The CDR3 nucleotides read TGCGCCAGCAGCCTCCGACAGGGGAGGATGAACACTGAAGCTTTCTTT.

The J gene is TRBJ2-7, the V gene TRBV28, with D possibly matching TRBD2 (7 bases). Trimming left V 4 bases short and J 5 bases short, with 18 bases between. Germline V lookup: CDR1 MDHEN, CDR2 SYDVKM. The CDR3 is 15 amino acids. The CDR3 DNA follows: TGTGCCAGCAGTTCCCTCGAGGGGGGGCTGAACGAGCAGTACTTC. Protein product: CASSSLEGGLNEQYF.

The chain has TRBV4-1 and TRBJ2-1, with D hard to call. The CDR3 is 14 residues long. Germline V gene sequence: CDR1 MGHRA, CDR2 YSYEKL. The ends were cut back, 1 base at V and 7 bases at J, with 11 bases in the middle. CDR3 bases: TGCGCCAGCAGCCAAGGAAGGGTATTGAATGAGCAGTTCTTC. This codes for CASSQGRVLNEQFF.

As regards this clonotype: Germline is not matched at one junction end, which may reflect a read error. This chain connects TRBV11-2 to TRBJ1-6, with unresolved D. The CDR3 extends over 14 amino acids. The V gene's germline CDR1 is SGHAT and CDR2 FQNNGV. DNA for the CDR3: TGTGCCAGCGGCTTAGGACGGAATAATTCACCCCTCCACTTT. Encoded protein: CASGLGRNNSPLHF.

This clonotype was found once. V is TRBV5-1 and J is TRBJ2-7, with 10 positions matching TRBD2. The junction had 16 bases not matched to a gene; V was cut back by 0 bases and J by 7 bases. CDR1 SGHRS and CDR2 YFSETQ come from the germline V gene. The CDR3 length is 18 residues. CDR3 nucleotide sequence: TGCGCCAGCAGCTTGGGGCAGGGGACCCTAGCGGGAGTCAATGAGCAGTACTTC. As protein: CASSLGQGTLAGVNEQYF.

The gene calls are TRBV14 and TRBJ1-1; D unresolved. The V and J ends lost 7 bases and 0 bases respectively, with 9 bases between them. The CDR3 consists of 13 residues. The V gene's germline CDR1 is SGHDN and CDR2 FVKESK. The CDR3 DNA is TGTGCCAGCACCAACAGCTTGAACACTGAAGCTTTCTTT. This encodes CASTNSLNTEAFF. The full variable domain, its missing parts supplied by reference TRBV14 and TRBJ1-1, is EAGVTQFPSHSVIEKGQTVTLRCDPISGHDNLYWYRRVMGKEIKFLLHFVKESKQDESGMPNNRFLAERTGGTYSTLKVQPAELEDSGVYFCASTNSLNTEAFFGQGTRLTVV.